This TCR beta chain appears in the sequencing data of a study of CD8+ T cells in alopecia areata (dated by TCRdb to between 2018 and 2020). For the study in its entirety: The treated patients, all with moderate-to-severe alopecia areata, were enrolled in an open-label pilot trial of oral tofacitinib given at 5 to 10 mg twice daily. immunoSEQ multiplex PCR using 35 Vbeta forward primers and 13 Jbeta reverse primers was used to amplify TCRbeta CDR3 regions. To study T cell clonal expansion in alopecia areata, the researchers applied high-throughput TCRbeta sequencing to both the C3H/HeJ mouse model and human patients. Clonality in the scalp was compared among normal scalp (n=4), patchy alopecia areata scalp (n=8), and alopecia totalis/universalis scalp (n=8). In humans, TCRbeta sequencing was performed on scalp tissue and on sorted CD4+ and CD8+ peripheral blood T cells from healthy controls and from patients with patchy or totalis/universalis alopecia areata. Biopsies were taken from tofacitinib-treated patients at baseline and at 4 and 24 weeks of treatment, and a later scalp biopsy was taken in several of the tofacitinib-treated patients. RNA was obtained with the PAXgene miRNA kit for fixed scalp, the miRNeasy kit for PBMCs, and the RNeasy kit for mouse skin. Tofacitinib was given for 6 to 18 months, followed by 6 months of follow-up off drug to assess delayed response and recurrence. In treated patients, disease severity was measured using the SALT score, which gives the percentage of scalp surface area affected.

The meaning of the sample's time point label: four to five weeks on oral tofacitinib. The sample's treatment or condition label, in plain terms: oral pan-JAK inhibitor, 5-10 mg twice daily. Lesional scalp punch biopsies and peripheral blood were obtained from alopecia areata patients. PBMCs were separated by density centrifugation and stained for CD3, CD4 and CD8, after which CD4+ and CD8+ T cells were sorted on a FACSAria. The library was prepared using the immunoSEQ multiplex PCR assay. For TCR sequencing, RNA was extracted from every sample and reverse transcribed into cDNA to serve as template. First-strand cDNA was synthesized using SuperScript III with a 2:1 mix of oligo-dT and random hexamers. Amplification bias was assessed with a synthetic immune receptor repertoire, and residual bias was removed computationally. Per the authors' processing: After raw reads were preprocessed to remove errors, the CDR3 was defined following IMGT conventions as running from the conserved cysteine to phenylalanine. Clonality was computed by normalizing Shannon entropy by log2 of the number of productive unique TCRs and subtracting the result from 1. Whether each scalp clone was CD4 or CD8 was inferred by checking scalp TCRbeta sequences against the CD4 and CD8 repertoires from sorted blood. Here the immuneACCESS table is served through TCRdb, limited to in-frame sequences with V and J called. Missing clones are a known gap in these copies; in checked studies unresolved V genes cover under half, and the rest lacks a known reason. That table gives V, J and clone size, and the DNA gave D and trimming. The sample records roughly 46,000 clones, roughly 65% of which are singletons. Jointly, the top ten make up about a fifth of the sample.

Turning to this clone: Its cognate antigen has yet to be identified. The input lacks base qualities; no much larger clone sits a single base away.

Findings and caveats that apply to the study as a whole: Compared with normal scalp, lesional scalp, particularly in alopecia totalis/universalis, had higher clonality and more expanded CD8+ clones, which suggests antigenic drive. Many expanded lesional clones persisted in scalp and blood during tofacitinib treatment, which may partly explain relapse after stopping treatment. Unlike mouse skin, where gammadelta T cells dominate, normal human skin contains resident alphabeta T cells that get sequenced too, which complicates analysis of the scalp TCR repertoire. Compared with mice, TCR sequences shared between patients were less clear, possibly partly because of HLA diversity across the patient population. Because the treated cohort was small and had only one nonresponder, larger studies are needed to examine links between baseline CD8+ expansion and response. Scalp clonality and the number of expanded CD8+ clones among the top 100 scalp clones were significantly decreased by tofacitinib.

From its cysteine to its phenylalanine, the CDR3 spans 11 amino acids. Only the CDR3 region is kept as DNA, spanning 33 bases read in frame from base 1. CDR1 and CDR2 are read off the germline V gene (reference sequence) as GTSNPN and SVGIG. V gives up 3 bases and J gives up 5 bases, and the segment between their germline ends measures 7 bases. The receptor's source is a human donor with alopecia areata. Sequenced here: CD8+ T cells sorted from blood, sampled at week 4, from a patient treated with tofacitinib. The receptor chain draws on TRBV30 and TRBJ1-2; the D gene assignment is ambiguous. The nucleotide sequence reads as follows: TGTGCCTGGAGCCCGGGGTATGGCTACACCTTC. This is translated as CAWSPGYGYTF.